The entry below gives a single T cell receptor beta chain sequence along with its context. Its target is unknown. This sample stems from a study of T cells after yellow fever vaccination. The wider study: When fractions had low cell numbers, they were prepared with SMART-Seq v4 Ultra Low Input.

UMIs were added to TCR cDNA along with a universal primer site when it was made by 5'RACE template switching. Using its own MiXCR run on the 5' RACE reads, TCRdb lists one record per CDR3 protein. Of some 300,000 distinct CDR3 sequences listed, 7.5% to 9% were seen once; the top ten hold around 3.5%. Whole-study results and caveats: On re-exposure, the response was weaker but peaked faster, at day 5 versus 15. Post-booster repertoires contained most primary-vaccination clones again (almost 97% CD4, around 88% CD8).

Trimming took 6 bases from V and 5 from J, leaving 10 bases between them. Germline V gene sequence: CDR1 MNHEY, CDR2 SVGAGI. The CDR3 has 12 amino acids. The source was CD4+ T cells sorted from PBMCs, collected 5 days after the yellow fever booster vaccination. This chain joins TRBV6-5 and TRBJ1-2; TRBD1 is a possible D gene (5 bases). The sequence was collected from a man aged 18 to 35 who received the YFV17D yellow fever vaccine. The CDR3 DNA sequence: TGTGCCAGCAGGACAGAGTTTTATGGCTACACCTTC. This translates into CASRTEFYGYTF.